The present T cell receptor beta chain was sequenced within a study of blood T cell repertoires in COVID-19. Study at large: The samples span acute and convalescent COVID-19 from the United States, Italy and Spain.

Source study methods: Reference gene primer amplification yielded estimated nucleated cell counts. The data were produced by immunoSEQ multiplex PCR, yet TCRdb's version contains in-frame clones alone and is incomplete. Clone size and V and J calls were adopted from that table, with D and trimming inferred from the DNA. This sample yields fewer than 110,000 clones, of which about nine tenths are seen a single time; 6.8% belongs to the top ten. The CDR3 extends over 13 amino acids. Germline loops: CDR1 SEHNR, CDR2 FQNEAQ (reference sequence). With 4 bases removed from V and 2 bases from J, the gap between germline ends came to 7 bases.

The clonotype originates from a man in his fifties or sixties with active or convalescent COVID-19. This chain joins TRBV7-9 and TRBJ2-3; D may be TRBD1 (5 bases). The sequenced material came from peripheral blood. The CDR3 bases are TGTGCCAGCAGCTGGGGCGACACAGATACGCAGTATTTT. It yields the protein CASSWGDTDTQYF.